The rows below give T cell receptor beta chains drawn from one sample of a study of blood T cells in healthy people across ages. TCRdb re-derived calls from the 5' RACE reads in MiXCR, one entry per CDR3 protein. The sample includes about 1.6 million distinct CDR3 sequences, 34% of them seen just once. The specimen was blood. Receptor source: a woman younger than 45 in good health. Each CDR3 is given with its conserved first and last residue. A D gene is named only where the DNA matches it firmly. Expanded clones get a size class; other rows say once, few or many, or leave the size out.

cdr3_aa: CASSYLVRHPLAEAFF
cdr3_nt: TGTGCCAGCAGTTACCTTGTCAGGCACCCGTTGGCTGAAGCTTTCTTT
j_call: TRBJ1-1
d_call: .
v_call: TRBV6-6
clone_size: .

cdr3_aa: CASRGRGAQAKNIQYF
cdr3_nt: TGTGCCAGCCGGGGGAGGGGAGCTCAAGCCAAAAACATTCAGTACTTC
j_call: TRBJ2-4
d_call: .
v_call: TRBV21-1
clone_size: .

cdr3_aa: CASSLARAGGDEQYF
cdr3_nt: TGTGCCAGCAGCTTAGCGCGGGCAGGGGGGGACGAGCAGTACTTC
j_call: TRBJ2-7
d_call: .
v_call: TRBV7-9
clone_size: .

cdr3_aa: CASSGAPSGGQDEQFF
cdr3_nt: TGTGCCAGCAGCGGAGCCCCTAGCGGGGGGCAGGATGAGCAGTTCTTC
j_call: TRBJ2-1
d_call: TRBD2
v_call: TRBV9
clone_size: few

cdr3_aa: CASSQTSWTRDNEQFF
cdr3_nt: TGTGCCAGCAGCCAAACCAGCTGGACAAGGGACAATGAGCAGTTCTTC
j_call: TRBJ2-1
d_call: .
v_call: TRBV4-2
clone_size: few

cdr3_aa: CASSSQGQSNQPQHF
cdr3_nt: TGTGCCAGCAGCTCACAGGGGCAAAGCAATCAGCCCCAGCATTTT
j_call: TRBJ1-5
d_call: TRBD1
v_call: TRBV7-8
clone_size: .

cdr3_aa: CAISDVSPTGELFF
cdr3_nt: TGTGCCATCAGTGATGTTAGCCCCACCGGGGAGCTGTTTTTT
j_call: TRBJ2-2
d_call: .
v_call: TRBV10-3
clone_size: .

cdr3_aa: CASSLVSGGALTDTQYF
cdr3_nt: TGTGCCAGCAGCTTAGTAAGCGGGGGGGCCCTCACAGATACGCAGTATTTT
j_call: TRBJ2-3
d_call: TRBD2
v_call: TRBV7-9
clone_size: .

cdr3_aa: CASSESSALAGYTDTQYF
cdr3_nt: TGCGCCAGCAGTGAGTCGAGTGCGCTAGCGGGGTACACAGATACGCAGTATTTT
j_call: TRBJ2-3
d_call: TRBD2
v_call: TRBV10-2
clone_size: .

cdr3_aa: CASSDNGLADYEQYF
cdr3_nt: TGTGCCAGCAGTGACAACGGACTAGCAGACTACGAGCAGTACTTC
j_call: TRBJ2-7
d_call: TRBD2
v_call: TRBV2
clone_size: .

cdr3_aa: CASSPRQGARSEQYF
cdr3_nt: TGTGCCAGCAGCCCTAGACAGGGGGCTCGCTCGGAGCAGTACTTC
j_call: TRBJ2-7
d_call: TRBD1
v_call: TRBV6-2/TRBV6-3
clone_size: .

cdr3_aa: CASSFEVSALYNEQFF
cdr3_nt: TGTGCCAGCAGTTTTGAAGTTTCCGCTTTATACAATGAGCAGTTCTTC
j_call: TRBJ2-1
d_call: .
v_call: TRBV12-3/TRBV12-4
clone_size: few

cdr3_aa: CASSQDVTGEEKLFF
cdr3_nt: TGCGCCAGCAGCCAAGATGTCACGGGGGAGGAAAAACTGTTTTTT
j_call: TRBJ1-4
d_call: .
v_call: TRBV4-1
clone_size: .

cdr3_aa: CSAQYTGFNQPQHF
cdr3_nt: TGCAGTGCCCAATACACGGGGTTCAATCAGCCCCAGCATTTT
j_call: TRBJ1-5
d_call: .
v_call: TRBV20-1
clone_size: .

cdr3_aa: CASSVSGGNTGELFF
cdr3_nt: TGTGCCAGCAGCGTCAGCGGGGGCAACACCGGGGAGCTGTTTTTT
j_call: TRBJ2-2
d_call: TRBD2
v_call: TRBV4-2
clone_size: .

cdr3_aa: CASSEESGGASGIQETQYF
cdr3_nt: TGTGCCAGCAGTGAAGAAAGCGGGGGGGCCTCTGGGATCCAAGAGACCCAGTACTTC
j_call: TRBJ2-5
d_call: TRBD2
v_call: TRBV6-1
clone_size: few

cdr3_aa: CASSSGLAEGGDTQYF
cdr3_nt: TGTGCCAGCAGCTCGGGACTAGCGGAAGGCGGGGATACGCAGTATTTT
j_call: TRBJ2-3
d_call: TRBD2
v_call: TRBV7-3
clone_size: few

cdr3_aa: CASRVGTSGSYEQYF
cdr3_nt: TGTGCCAGCAGGGTCGGGACTAGCGGTTCCTACGAGCAGTACTTC
j_call: TRBJ2-7
d_call: TRBD2
v_call: TRBV27
clone_size: few

cdr3_aa: CASSRTDSEKLFF
cdr3_nt: TGTGCCAGCAGCCGCACCGACAGCGAAAAACTGTTTTTT
j_call: TRBJ1-4
d_call: .
v_call: TRBV14
clone_size: .

cdr3_aa: CAVGGGGSYTEAFF
cdr3_nt: TGTGCCGTCGGTGGGGGGGGCAGTTACACTGAAGCTTTCTTT
j_call: TRBJ1-1
d_call: .
v_call: TRBV27
clone_size: few

cdr3_aa: CASSLADRGGYEQYF
cdr3_nt: TGTGCCAGCAGCTTAGCGGACAGGGGCGGATACGAGCAGTACTTC
j_call: TRBJ2-7
d_call: TRBD1
v_call: TRBV7-8
clone_size: .

cdr3_aa: CATSRDRVYGNQPQHF
cdr3_nt: TGTGCCACCAGCAGAGATCGGGTGTACGGCAATCAGCCCCAGCATTTT
j_call: TRBJ1-5
d_call: .
v_call: TRBV15
clone_size: .

cdr3_aa: CASSFSQTPDTQYF
cdr3_nt: TGTGCCAGCAGCTTCTCCCAAACCCCAGATACGCAGTATTTT
j_call: TRBJ2-3
d_call: .
v_call: TRBV7-6
clone_size: .

cdr3_aa: CSAIFSGVFYGYTF
cdr3_nt: TGCAGTGCTATTTTCTCCGGCGTCTTCTATGGCTACACCTTC
j_call: TRBJ1-2
d_call: .
v_call: TRBV20-1
clone_size: .

cdr3_aa: CASSYPTGNGYTF
cdr3_nt: TGTGCCAGCAGTTACCCCACAGGGAATGGCTACACCTTC
j_call: TRBJ1-2
d_call: .
v_call: TRBV6-2/TRBV6-3
clone_size: few

cdr3_aa: CASSSRWLAGADEQFF
cdr3_nt: TGTGCCAGCAGCTCGAGGTGGCTAGCGGGAGCCGATGAGCAGTTCTTC
j_call: TRBJ2-1
d_call: TRBD2
v_call: TRBV7-2
clone_size: few

cdr3_aa: CAIRADRGNNEQYF
cdr3_nt: TGTGCCATCAGAGCGGACAGGGGGAACAACGAGCAGTACTTC
j_call: TRBJ2-7
d_call: TRBD1
v_call: TRBV10-3
clone_size: many

cdr3_aa: CASSNPGTGVDEQYF
cdr3_nt: TGCGCCAGCAGCAACCCCGGGACAGGGGTCGACGAGCAGTACTTC
j_call: TRBJ2-7
d_call: TRBD1
v_call: TRBV5-1
clone_size: few

cdr3_aa: CASSPLSGPSTDTQYF
cdr3_nt: TGTGCCAGCAGTCCCCTGAGCGGACCTAGCACAGATACGCAGTATTTT
j_call: TRBJ2-3
d_call: .
v_call: TRBV6-2/TRBV6-3
clone_size: few

cdr3_aa: CASSLRDRDTEAFF
cdr3_nt: TGTGCCAGCAGTTTACGGGACAGGGACACTGAAGCTTTCTTT
j_call: TRBJ1-1
d_call: TRBD1
v_call: TRBV12-3/TRBV12-4
clone_size: few

cdr3_aa: CASSTRQGAAAETQYF
cdr3_nt: TGCGCCAGCAGCACCCGACAGGGGGCGGCTGCTGAGACCCAGTACTTC
j_call: TRBJ2-5
d_call: TRBD1
v_call: TRBV4-1
clone_size: few

cdr3_aa: CASSYRQSYEQYF
cdr3_nt: TGTGCCAGCAGTTACAGGCAGTCCTACGAGCAGTACTTC
j_call: TRBJ2-7
d_call: .
v_call: TRBV12-3/TRBV12-4
clone_size: few

cdr3_aa: CASSLGPGTSYNEQFF
cdr3_nt: TGCGCCAGCAGCTTGGGACCCGGCACGTCCTACAATGAGCAGTTCTTC
j_call: TRBJ2-1
d_call: .
v_call: TRBV5-1
clone_size: many

cdr3_aa: CASSPLLTSGGLETQYF
cdr3_nt: TGTGCCAGCAGCCCCCTGTTGACTAGCGGGGGCCTAGAGACCCAGTACTTC
j_call: TRBJ2-5
d_call: TRBD2
v_call: TRBV9
clone_size: .

cdr3_aa: CASSFQSGEAIYGYTF
cdr3_nt: TGTGCCAGCAGCTTCCAATCAGGGGAAGCGATCTATGGCTACACCTTC
j_call: TRBJ1-2
d_call: .
v_call: TRBV7-9
clone_size: .

cdr3_aa: CASSLGEGAAGETQYF
cdr3_nt: TGTGCCAGCAGCTTAGGGGAGGGGGCTGCGGGAGAGACCCAGTACTTC
j_call: TRBJ2-5
d_call: .
v_call: TRBV11-3
clone_size: .

cdr3_aa: CASSYSGGTGGYTF
cdr3_nt: TGTGCCAGCAGTTACTCAGGGGGAACGGGGGGCTACACCTTC
j_call: TRBJ1-2
d_call: .
v_call: TRBV6-2/TRBV6-3
clone_size: .

cdr3_aa: CASKGTAGYTF
cdr3_nt: TGTGCCAGCAAAGGGACGGCCGGCTACACCTTC
j_call: TRBJ1-2
d_call: .
v_call: TRBV2
clone_size: few